This TCR beta chain was identified during a study of cytomegalovirus exposure and HLA in healthy donors. Across the study: Earlier sequencing of about 179 million T cells yielded 100 million to 140 million unique TCR beta sequences. An early data release held tens of millions of unique TCRs from HLA-typed donors.

Findings of the study overall: Overall, approximately 150 TCR beta chains were annotated as cytomegalovirus-associated.

PCR amplification relied on 60 Vbeta primers (plus 13 Jbeta primers). Here immunoSEQ multiplex PCR was the method, and the copy in TCRdb shows in-frame clones only, minus some. The table has some 140,000 clones, about four fifths seen once. CDR1 and CDR2 (germline): SGHAT, FQNNGV. This CDR3 comprises 13 residues. Trimming stripped 0 bases from V and 5 bases from J, with 8 bases between. About this clone itself: Its antigen is not identified.

What was sequenced was PBMCs. This rearrangement joins TRBV11-2 to TRBJ2-7, with D perhaps matching TRBD1 (5 bases). The sequence derives from a male donor in good health and CMV-seropositive. This CDR3 reads CASSLDRAHEQYF. For the CDR3, the DNA is TGTGCCAGCAGCTTAGACAGGGCCCACGAGCAGTACTTC.